Each of the 18 T cell receptor beta chains below was sequenced from the same sample in a study of T cells expressing NK-cell markers. TCRdb re-called the 5' RACE reads and shows each CDR3 protein once, DNA omitted. Its table records about 450,000 distinct CDR3 sequences. Sequenced: blood T cells: a sorted CD56 or NKG2C T cell subset, CD4+ or CD8+ T cells, or bulk PBMC T cells (not recorded which). These receptors all stem from a woman between 18 and 69 years old in good health.

J is TRBJ2-1 and V is TRBV20-1; the D gene TCRdb calls, TRBD2, cannot be checked with no DNA. The germline V gene has CDR1 DFQATT and CDR2 SNEGSKA (reference sequence). The CDR3 spans 14 residues. The CDR3 loop reads CSAPSGEFYNEQFF.

The chain is built from TRBV12-3 or TRBV12-4 and TRBJ2-3; the TCRdb D gene call, TRBD2, has no DNA to confirm it. There are 16 residues in the CDR3. CDR3 sequence reads: CASSLGSAGGSDTQYF.

This chain uses TRBV19 with TRBJ2-5. CDR3 length equals 13 residues. Germline V gene sequence: CDR1 LNHDA, CDR2 SQIVND (reference sequence). The CDR3 loop is CASSHRVQETQYF. Variable domain in full (rest from reference TRBV19 and TRBJ2-5): DGGITQSPKYLFRKEGQNVTLSCEQNLNHDAMYWYRQDPGQGLRLIYYSQIVNDFQKGDIAEGYSVSREKKESFPLTVTSAQKNPTAFYLCASSHRVQETQYFGPGTRLLVL.

The chain has TRBV20-1 and TRBJ2-6. The length of the CDR3 is 13 residues. Germline CDR1 reads DFQATT; CDR2 reads SNEGSKA (reference sequence). CDR3 residues: CSARVGGANVLTF.

V is TRBV4-3 and J is TRBJ2-3. CDR3 length: 15 residues. Germline V gives CDR1 LGHNA, CDR2 YSLEER. This chain's CDR3 is CASSQDLPATDTQYF.

The chain employs TRBV20-1 and TRBJ2-1. The CDR3 sequence is 13 residues long. The germline V gene encodes CDR1 DFQATT and CDR2 SNEGSKA (reference sequence). CDR3 residues: CSARGGRHNEQFF.

The chain couples TRBV20-1 to TRBJ2-5; TCRdb calls TRBD2, which cannot be checked without DNA. The CDR3 has 12 amino acids. CDR1 and CDR2 (germline): DFQATT, SNEGSKA (reference sequence). The CDR3 region is CSASTSFETQYF.

The chain links TRBV6-2 or TRBV6-3 to TRBJ1-1. The CDR3 loop spans 14 amino acids. Germline V gene data show CDR1 as MNHEY and CDR2 as SVGEGT. The CDR3 loop reads CASAAYMGFTEAFF.

This CDR3 is CASSVSSGRNIQYF. The chain carries TRBV11-2 and TRBJ2-4; TCRdb's assignment of TRBD2 cannot be checked, as there is no DNA. The CDR3 is 14 amino acids. CDR1 and CDR2 (germline): SGHAT, FQNNGV.

This chain uses TRBV6-5 with TRBJ1-2. Germline values: CDR1 MNHEY, CDR2 SVGAGI. The length of the CDR3 is 17 residues. The CDR3: CASSYSMQVWSNYGYTF.

The gene calls are TRBV29-1 and TRBJ2-1. Germline loops: CDR1 SQVTM, CDR2 ANQGSEA. The CDR3 loop spans 13 amino acids. The chain's CDR3 is CSVDGFLYNEQFF.

The rearrangement uses TRBV7-2 and TRBJ1-3; without DNA, the TCRdb call of TRBD1 cannot be checked. This CDR3 has 16 amino acids. The germline V gene encodes CDR1 SGHTA and CDR2 FQGNSA. The CDR3 here is CASSSTGVGSGNTIYF.

This chain connects TRBV6-1 to TRBJ2-3; the D gene TCRdb calls, TRBD1, cannot be checked with no DNA. This CDR3 comprises 13 residues. The germline V gene has CDR1 MNHNS and CDR2 SASEGT. The CDR3 spells CASTMTGEDTQYF.

The chain combines TRBV5-1 with TRBJ2-1; there is no DNA to check the TCRdb D call of TRBD2. Germline values: CDR1 SGHRS, CDR2 YFSETQ. CDR3 length: 16 amino acids. CDR3: CASSLGSSGGYNEQFF.

The chain joins TRBV27 to TRBJ2-3. This CDR3 region has 14 residues. Germline V gives CDR1 MNHEY, CDR2 SMNVEV (reference sequence). CDR3 sequence: CASSSLVGTDTQYF.

The chain links TRBV9 to TRBJ2-7. Germline CDR1 SGDLS, CDR2 YYNGEE. The CDR3 extends over 14 amino acids. The chain's CDR3 is CASSADRGSYEQYF.

The chain has TRBV15 and TRBJ2-3; TCRdb returns TRBD2, unconfirmable since there is no DNA. CDR1 is LNHNV, CDR2 YYDKDF, per germline (reference sequence). The CDR3 is made up of 18 amino acids. The CDR3 is CATSNLRALAGAADTQYF. The variable domain in full, completed from reference TRBV15 and TRBJ2-3, reads DAMVIQNPRYQVTQFGKPVTLSCSQTLNHNVMYWYQQKSSQAPKLLFHYYDKDFNNEADTPDNFQSRRPNTSFCFLDIRSPGLGDTAMYLCATSNLRALAGAADTQYFGPGTRLTVL.

The CDR3 loop reads CSAPGQTYYGYTF. The chain employs TRBV20-1 and TRBJ1-2; TCRdb proposes TRBD1, but this gene call is untestable without DNA. This CDR3 is 13 amino acids long. Germline V gene sequence: CDR1 DFQATT, CDR2 SNEGSKA (reference sequence).